The 30 T cell receptor beta chains in this list originate from one sample, sequenced in a study of glioma-infiltrating T cells after dendritic cell vaccination. The method was immunoSEQ multiplex PCR; TCRdb's version includes in-frame clones alone and lacks a portion of them. The data contain some 78,000 clones, 85% of them singletons. Noted time point: after dendritic cell vaccination, including at tumor progression/relapse. The source material was blood, sampled after dendritic cell vaccination. The source is a human donor with glioblastoma.

This clone was observed a handful of times. This sequence joins TRBV5-1 and TRBJ1-3; D remains unclear. The CDR3 consists of 15 residues. V lost 4 bases to trimming and J lost 3 bases, with 14 bases between them. The germline gives CDR1 SGHRS, CDR2 YFSETQ. DNA for the CDR3: TGCGCCAGCAGCCTTGACACCTCTGGTGGAAACACCATATATTTT. This sequence encodes CASSLDTSGGNTIYF.

The chain links TRBV11-2 to TRBJ2-7; 10 bases are a match to TRBD1. Unmatched junction bases numbered 5, after V lost 5 bases and J lost 4 bases. The CDR3 sequence is 14 residues long. Germline V CDR1 and CDR2: SGHAT, FQNNGV. The CDR3 reads CASSQDRGRYEQYF. CDR3 bases: TGTGCCAGCAGCCAAGACAGGGGGCGGTACGAGCAGTACTTC. The whole variable domain, remainder taken from reference TRBV11-2 and TRBJ2-7, is EAGVAQSPRYKIIEKRQSVAFWCNPISGHATLYWYQQILGQGPKLLIQFQNNGVVDDSQLPKDRFSAERLKGVDSTLKIQPAKLEDSAVYLCASSQDRGRYEQYFGPGTRLTVT.

The chain combines TRBV11-2 with TRBJ1-4; a weak D match, TRBD1 (6 bases). Looked up from germline, CDR1 is SGHAT and CDR2 is FQNNGV. Trimming pared 1 base from V and 7 bases from J, leaving 13 bases between. The CDR3 extends over 15 amino acids. The CDR3 is CASSLVGQISEKLFF. The CDR3 DNA reads TGTGCCAGCAGCTTAGTCGGACAGATTTCTGAAAAACTGTTTTTT.

This chain uses TRBV18 with TRBJ1-5, with TRBD1 matching 7 bases. The V gene's germline CDR1 is KGHSH and CDR2 LQKENI. Unmatched junction bases numbered 9, after V lost 6 bases and J lost 7 bases. CDR3 length: 14 amino acids. The CDR3 region is CASSPDRAGQPQHF. In DNA form, the CDR3 reads TGTGCCAGCTCGCCCGACAGGGCAGGGCAGCCCCAGCATTTT.

The CDR3 sequence: CASSVGGGMNTEAFF. CDR3 nucleotide sequence: TGTGCCAGCAGCGTAGGCGGGGGAATGAACACTGAAGCTTTCTTT. The rearrangement links TRBV9 to TRBJ1-1; D is possibly TRBD1 (5 bases). CDR3 size: 15 residues. V was pared by 0 bases and J by 0 bases, with 9 bases between. The germline gives CDR1 SGDLS, CDR2 YYNGEE.

The rearrangement joins TRBV18 to TRBJ2-5, with D maybe TRBD1 (5 bases). Germline CDR1 KGHSH, CDR2 LQKENI. V shed 4 bases and J shed 1 base, with 16 bases lying between them. The CDR3 is 16 amino acids. The CDR3 sequence is CASSHTTAPVQETQYF. In nucleotides, the CDR3 is TGTGCCAGCTCACACACGACAGCCCCCGTCCAAGAGACCCAGTACTTC.

The CDR3 is CASSLARGQRRLNTEAFF. CDR3 DNA: TGTGCCAGCAGCTTGGCCCGAGGACAAAGAAGGTTGAACACTGAAGCTTTCTTT. The chain joins TRBV5-6 to TRBJ1-1; tentatively, D is TRBD1 (5 bases). The CDR3 has 18 amino acids. From germline, CDR1 is SGHDT and CDR2 YYEEEE. Trimming removed 0 bases from V and 0 bases from J, with 18 bases in between.

This clone was found a few times. The chain couples TRBV4-1 to TRBJ1-5; the D gene is possibly TRBD1 (5 bases). Germline loops: CDR1 MGHRA, CDR2 YSYEKL. The CDR3 length is 17 residues. The V and J ends lost 0 bases and 11 bases respectively, with 23 bases between them. CDR3 region: CASSQDYMGEAPRSQHF. The CDR3 DNA reads as TGCGCCAGCAGCCAAGACTACATGGGGGAGGCCCCTAGGTCCCAGCATTTT.

This chain links TRBV4-1 with TRBJ2-1; D gene uncertain. Germline CDR1 is MGHRA and CDR2 is YSYEKL. This CDR3 has 15 residues. Trimming shortened V by 6 bases and J by 3 bases, and 15 bases separated the two germline ends. CDR3 amino acids: CASREFQANYNEQFF. The CDR3 nucleotides are TGCGCCAGCAGGGAATTCCAGGCAAACTACAATGAGCAGTTCTTC.

This sequence joins TRBV25-1 and TRBJ1-1; D is undetermined. The CDR3 spans 14 residues. Germline CDR1 is MGHDK and CDR2 is SYGVNS. Deletions cut 4 bases from V and 6 bases from J, with 15 bases between. CDR3 protein: CASSGGLSSAEAFF. The CDR3, as DNA: TGTGCCAGCAGTGGAGGACTGTCCAGCGCTGAAGCTTTCTTT.

The chain joins TRBV4-1 to TRBJ2-7; a weak D match, TRBD1 (5 bases). V was cut by 3 bases and J by 2 bases, with 8 bases left in between. The CDR3 spans 13 residues. Germline CDR1 MGHRA, CDR2 YSYEKL. CDR3 sequence reads: CASSHETAYEQYF. The DNA of the CDR3 is TGCGCCAGCAGCCATGAGACAGCCTACGAGCAGTACTTC.

CDR3 DNA: TGTGCCACCAGCAGAGTTCCAAGCCGGGGCAATCAGCCCCAGCATTTT. It encodes CATSRVPSRGNQPQHF. The chain employs TRBV15 and TRBJ1-5, with D unresolved. The CDR3 runs to 16 residues. Trimming left V 1 base short and J 2 bases short, with 12 bases between. CDR1 and CDR2 from the germline V gene are LNHNV and YYDKDF (reference sequence).

This sequence joins TRBV5-1 and TRBJ2-7, with 10 bases matching TRBD2. V trimming: 3 bases; J trimming: 2 bases; junction bases outside the gene matches: 8. Germline V CDR1 and CDR2: SGHRS, YFSETQ. The CDR3 runs to 16 residues. CDR3 region: CASSSQPSGSTYEQYF. CDR3 bases: TGCGCCAGCAGCTCCCAACCTAGCGGGAGCACCTACGAGCAGTACTTC. The whole variable domain, remainder taken from reference TRBV5-1 and TRBJ2-7, is KAGVTQTPRYLIKTRGQQVTLSCSPISGHRSVSWYQQTPGQGLQFLFEYFSETQRNKGNFPGRFSGRQFSNSRSEMNVSTLELGDSALYLCASSSQPSGSTYEQYFGPGTRLTVT.

The chain recombines TRBV18 with TRBJ2-5, with D unresolved. Trimming cost V 0 bases and J 4 bases, with 6 bases left between them. Germline CDR1 reads KGHSH; CDR2 reads LQKENI. The CDR3 length is 13 residues. CDR3 region: CASSPPVGETQYF. In DNA form, the CDR3 reads TGTGCCAGCTCACCACCGGTCGGAGAGACCCAGTACTTC.

This clone showed up just a few times. This sequence joins TRBV6-1 and TRBJ2-2, with D tentatively TRBD1 (5 bases). This CDR3 comprises 13 residues. V was shortened by 8 bases and J by 7 bases, with 14 bases between the two germline ends. The germline V gene encodes CDR1 MNHNS and CDR2 SASEGT. CDR3 amino acids: CASGQGYGGELFF. CDR3 in DNA: TGTGCCAGCGGTCAGGGTTATGGCGGGGAGCTGTTTTTT.

The chain has TRBV5-1 and TRBJ1-1; D is ambiguous. Germline V CDR1 and CDR2: SGHRS, YFSETQ. V was trimmed by 0 bases and J by 1 base, leaving 7 bases between them. This CDR3 has 14 residues. In DNA, the CDR3 is TGCGCCAGCAGCTTGGGAGCCGCGAACACTGAAGCTTTCTTT. This sequence encodes CASSLGAANTEAFF.

This chain uses TRBV29-1 with TRBJ2-2, with D possibly being TRBD2 (6 bases). Germline V lookup: CDR1 SQVTM, CDR2 ANQGSEA. V was cut by 7 bases and J by 4 bases, with 13 bases left in between. The CDR3 is 13 amino acids. CDR3: CSGRDSPTGELFF. The CDR3, as DNA: TGCAGCGGCCGGGACTCGCCCACCGGGGAGCTGTTTTTT.

This clone was observed a few times. The V and J genes are TRBV5-1 and TRBJ2-2; TRBD1 might be the D (6 bases). Germline V gene data show CDR1 as SGHRS and CDR2 as YFSETQ. The CDR3 spans 17 residues. The V and J ends lost 0 bases and 0 bases respectively, with 12 bases between them. The CDR3 reads CASSLGHRDANTGELFF. In DNA form, the CDR3 reads TGCGCCAGCAGCTTGGGGCACAGGGACGCGAACACCGGGGAGCTGTTTTTT.

The CDR3 DNA reads as TGTGCCAGCAGACCCCAGGGGGCTCTAGGTGGCTACACCTTC. This sequence encodes CASRPQGALGGYTF. The chain couples TRBV6-5 to TRBJ1-2; TRBD1 aligns across 8 bases. V dropped 6 bases and J dropped 7; count of bases not matched to a gene: 10. The CDR3 spans 14 residues. The germline V gene has CDR1 MNHEY and CDR2 SVGAGI.

In its sample, this clone was seen a few times. This chain uses TRBV6-1 with TRBJ2-7; 8 bases are a match to TRBD2. CDR3 size: 14 residues. Germline V gene lookup returns CDR1 MNHNS and CDR2 SASEGT. V was pared by 2 bases and J by 3 bases, with 3 bases of the junction left unmatched. The CDR3 here is CASSETAGGYEQYF. For the CDR3, the DNA is TGTGCCAGCAGTGAAACGGCGGGAGGCTACGAGCAGTACTTC.

This chain links TRBV5-4 with TRBJ2-5; 12 bases match TRBD1. Trimming took 0 bases from V and 3 from J; bases not matched to a gene: 15. Germline V gene lookup returns CDR1 SGHNT and CDR2 YYREEE (reference sequence). The CDR3 is 20 amino acids. The CDR3 DNA reads TGTGCCAGCAGCTTGGCCAAAGGAGGGACAGGGGGCAGAGGGGAAGAGACCCAGTACTTC. It is translated as CASSLAKGGTGGRGEETQYF.

This chain connects TRBV5-6 to TRBJ2-1; maybe TRBD2 (5 bases). The V end was cut by 4 bases, the J end by 5 bases, with 19 bases between. This CDR3 contains 16 residues. Germline assignment: CDR1 SGHDT and CDR2 YYEEEE. The CDR3 DNA sequence: TGTGCCAGCAGCCTGCTGTTAGAGACTATCAACAATGAGCAGTTCTTC. Residues: CASSLLLETINNEQFF. Full variable domain (missing parts from reference TRBV5-6 and TRBJ2-1): DAGVTQSPTHLIKTRGQQVTLRCSPKSGHDTVSWYQQALGQGPQFIFQYYEEEERQRGNFPDRFSGHQFPNYSSELNVNALLLGDSALYLCASSLLLETINNEQFFGPGTRLTVL.

The chain uses TRBV7-2 and TRBJ2-4, with D possibly matching TRBD2 (5 bases). Germline V lookup: CDR1 SGHTA, CDR2 FQGNSA. The CDR3 has 15 residues. Trimming left V 4 bases short and J 4 bases short, with 14 bases between. The CDR3 loop is CASSWPSSQKNIQYF. The CDR3, as DNA: TGTGCCAGCAGCTGGCCCTCTAGCCAAAAAAACATTCAGTACTTC. The whole variable domain, remainder taken from reference TRBV7-2 and TRBJ2-4, is GAGVSQSPSNKVTEKGKDVELRCDPISGHTALYWYRQSLGQGLEFLIYFQGNSAPDKSGLPSDRFSAERTGGSVSTLTIQRTQQEDSAVYLCASSWPSSQKNIQYFGAGTRLSVL.

The CDR3 here is CASSEPYTQYF. The CDR3 bases are TGTGCCAGCAGCGAACCCTACACGCAGTATTTT. The rearrangement joins TRBV2 to TRBJ2-3; D gene unclear. The V end lost 6 bases, the J end lost 9 bases, and 10 bases lay between the germline ends. CDR1 and CDR2 (germline): SNHLY, FYNNEI. The CDR3 is 11 residues long.

The chain recombines TRBV7-2 with TRBJ2-2, with D possibly matching TRBD2 (5 bases). The CDR3 totals 15 residues. Trimming took off 1 base at V and 6 bases at J, with 12 bases between the two ends. CDR1 and CDR2 from the germline V gene are SGHTA and FQGNSA. The CDR3 here is CASSLVRDGAGELFF. The CDR3 nucleotides are TGTGCCAGCAGCTTAGTTCGGGATGGTGCCGGGGAGCTGTTTTTT.

The rearrangement links TRBV25-1 to TRBJ2-6; D might be TRBD1 (6 bases). V dropped 6 bases and J dropped 0 bases, with 12 bases sitting between them. CDR3 size: 16 residues. CDR1 and CDR2 from the germline V gene are MGHDK and SYGVNS. CDR3 bases: TGTGCCAGCAGCTCGACAGGACGCTCTGGGGCCAACGTCCTGACTTTC. It translates to CASSSTGRSGANVLTF.

This rearrangement joins TRBV29-1 to TRBJ2-5; possibly TRBD2 for D (6 bases). CDR1 SQVTM and CDR2 ANQGSEA come from the germline V gene. The CDR3 runs 12 residues. V was clipped by 7 bases and J by 2 bases, with 11 bases between them. The CDR3 region is CSARLVQETQYF. In nucleotides, the CDR3 is TGCAGCGCACGACTAGTTCAAGAGACCCAGTACTTC.

J is TRBJ2-2 and V is TRBV6-5, with D uncertain. Germline V gene lookup returns CDR1 MNHEY and CDR2 SVGAGI. V was cut by 6 bases and J by 2 bases, with 7 bases left in between. The CDR3 contains 13 residues. The CDR3 sequence: CASSSRNTGELFF. The DNA for the CDR3 is TGTGCCAGCAGCTCCCGTAACACCGGGGAGCTGTTTTTT.

The chain couples TRBV7-3 to TRBJ1-1; 7 bases fit TRBD1. This CDR3 has 15 amino acids. Germline V gene data show CDR1 as SGHTA and CDR2 as FQGTGA. With V trimmed by 0 bases and J by 1 base, 2 bases remained unmatched. This chain's CDR3 is CASSLTSGGNTEAFF. The CDR3 DNA reads TGTGCCAGCAGCTTAACCTCAGGGGGGAACACTGAAGCTTTCTTT.

The chain is built from TRBV9 and TRBJ2-3; TRBD1 agrees at 9 bases. The trim removed 0 bases at V and 3 bases at J, leaving 2 bases unmatched. CDR3 length: 15 residues. Germline-derived CDR1 and CDR2 are SGDLS and YYNGEE. The DNA of the CDR3 is TGTGCCAGCAGCGTAGAGGGGACAGGGACAGATACGCAGTATTTT. Its protein is CASSVEGTGTDTQYF. The full variable domain, with the rest looked up from reference TRBV9 and TRBJ2-3, is DSGVTQTPKHLITATGQRVTLRCSPRSGDLSVYWYQQSLDQGLQFLIQYYNGEERAKGNILERFSAQQFPDLHSELNLSSLELGDSALYFCASSVEGTGTDTQYFGPGTRLTVL.